This T cell receptor beta chain stems from a study of blood T cell repertoires in COVID-19. On the study more broadly: COVID-19 samples from acute and convalescent phases originated in the United States, Italy and Spain.

This clone has only one observation. Looked up from germline, CDR1 is SGHNT and CDR2 is YYREEE (reference sequence). The length of the CDR3 is 13 residues. Trimming left V 4 bases short and J 5 bases short, with 11 bases between. Using immunoSEQ multiplex PCR, the repertoire was profiled, and TCRdb retains in-frame clones only, with some absent. In the table there are about 180,000 clones, 70% to 90% of which are singletons. The TCR sequence derives from a woman between 25 and 40 years old with active or convalescent COVID-19. The sequencing input was peripheral blood. The V and J genes are TRBV5-4 and TRBJ2-3; D possibly corresponds to TRBD2 (5 bases). CDR3 amino acids: CASSEVGLDTQYF. CDR3 DNA sequence: TGTGCCAGCAGCGAGGTCGGACTAGATACGCAGTATTTT. The variable domain in full, with the rest retrieved from reference TRBV5-4 and TRBJ2-3, is ETGVTQSPTHLIKTRGQQVTLRCSSQSGHNTVSWYQQALGQGPQFIFQYYREEENGRGNFPPRFSGLQFPNYSSELNVNALELDDSALYLCASSEVGLDTQYFGPGTRLTVL.